This T cell receptor (beta chain) originates from a study of control samples from healthy donors and cancer patients. The assay was immunoSEQ multiplex PCR, and TCRdb's table has in-frame clones only and misses some. The sample holds about 170,000 clones, over 85% seen once. The sample holds one count of this clone. This TCR came from a woman aged 55-69 years in good health. Source material: blood.

For the CDR3, the DNA is TGTGCCAGCAGCGTTGACAGGGGTCGTGGCTACACCTTC. Protein product: CASSVDRGRGYTF. The gene calls are TRBV2 and TRBJ1-2; 8 nucleotides align to TRBD1. V gave up 6 bases and J gave up 7 bases; unmatched junction bases: 7. There are 13 residues in the CDR3. Germline CDR1 reads SNHLY; CDR2 reads FYNNEI.